This record concerns one T cell receptor (beta chain) sequence. This clone was recorded a few times. What this receptor recognizes is not known. Base qualities are not provided; no much larger clone lies one nucleotide away. All of the isolated RNA was reverse transcribed with the High Capacity cDNA Reverse Transcription Kit, so expressed TCRB transcripts were sequenced. Naive, central memory and regulatory T cell samples underwent deep immunoSEQ sequencing, averaging roughly 3.4 million total reads per sample. Sorted cells were lysed in RLT buffer, and RNA was extracted using DNase-treated RNeasy Micro or Mini kits according to cell number. Each cell subset was processed on its own to prevent cross-contamination, while patient and healthy donor samples were processed together. The immunoSEQ multiplex PCR was used to amplify TCRB sequences from cDNA, generating 87-bp fragments that spanned the CDR3 region. Sequencing of the amplicons was done on the Illumina HiSeq platform. In the authors' own workflow: PCR bias was corrected computationally using synthetic template baselines, and reads within Hamming distance 2 were collapsed, with unmergeable singletons discarded. Reads were aligned against IMGT so that V, D and J genes, CDR3 length and insertions or deletions at six rearrangement sites could be assigned. Clonotype counts were normalized to sorted cell number within each subset before computing true diversity and Gini coefficients with the tcR R package. Repertoire sharing was quantified using the overlap coefficient calculated on TCRB nucleotide sequences. TCRdb carries this immuneACCESS record with in-frame sequences only. Its versions omit some clonotypes, under half of them owing to an unresolved V gene in the studies checked, with the rest unexplained. V, J and clone size reflect that table, while D and trimming were determined from the DNA. In this sample the table shows around 250,000 clones, about 26% of which occur a single time. The top ten clones comprise about 3.9% of the sample.

A single peripheral blood draw of about 120 mL on average was collected from each donor into heparinised tubes. A BD FACSAria II and a panel including CD45RO, CCR7, CD25, CD127, CD95 and CD27 were used to sort naive, central memory, regulatory and stem cell-like memory CD4+ T cells. Every sorted population had a purity above 95%. PBMCs were isolated right away by Lymphoprep density gradient centrifugation and were stained directly, without culture. So that batch effects would be minimized, each experiment stained and sorted samples in pairs, pairing one healthy donor with one patient. CDR1 MDHEN and CDR2 SYDVKM were looked up in the germline V gene. The CDR3 runs 14 amino acids, cysteine and phenylalanine included. Only the CDR3 region is kept as DNA, spanning 42 bases read in frame from base 1. V is trimmed back by 6 bases and J by 3 bases, and the junction contains 5 bases that no gene match accounts for.

The data are from a study of beta chain features in type 1 diabetes (dated by TCRdb to 2017 to 2018). Describing the broader study: Mean age, gender distribution, total cell number and subset yield were not different between patients and healthy donors. Whereas all 30 or so donors provided naive and central memory subsets, regulatory and stem cell-like memory subsets were isolated from just 8 patients and about eight healthy donors. A total of under 140,000,000 sorted cells were examined across all samples, and the number of cells per subset was strongly correlated with RNA yield. In the study, recently diagnosed type 1 diabetes patients and matched healthy donors were compared on the TCRB repertoires of their sorted circulating CD4+ T cell subsets. The full study reports these points: At VDJ recombination sites, type 1 diabetes patients had fewer insertions and more deleted nucleotides, which implies abnormalities in thymic rearrangement. Naive, central memory and regulatory TCRB repertoires appeared to be more alike among patients than among healthy donors. A moderate but significant shortening of TCRB CDR3 length was observed in type 1 diabetes patients in all four CD4+ subsets. Because cDNA rather than genomic DNA was sequenced, highly expressing activated cells could have been over-represented, although no difference in activation and CD3 levels was found between groups. PCR might favor shorter templates, but patient and control samples were amplified and corrected together, so any skew would affect both groups equally. Only small numbers of individuals were included in the HLA sub-analyses, which left unresolved whether HLA type had any influence on TCRB rearrangement.

This receptor was taken from a young man in good health. Sequenced sample: central memory CD4+ T cells from blood. This sequence uses TRBV28 and TRBJ1-1; 9 bases in the junction line up with TRBD1. The CDR3 in this case is CASRAGTGYTEAFF. At the DNA level, the sequence is TGTGCCAGCAGGGCCGGGACAGGGTACACTGAAGCTTTCTTT.